Below are 30 T cell receptor beta chains sequenced from a single sample in a study of blood T cell repertoires in COVID-19. Profiled with immunoSEQ multiplex PCR; TCRdb holds only in-frame clones, not every one. Among 250,000 or so clones listed, nearly 90% were seen once. Sequenced: peripheral blood. These TCRs come from a man between 18 and 29 years old with active or convalescent COVID-19.

The chain has TRBV28 and TRBJ2-5, with TRBD1 matching 8 bases. The germline gives CDR1 MDHEN, CDR2 SYDVKM. The CDR3 length is 14 residues. The J segment lost 5 bases and the V segment lost 5 bases, leaving 7 bases of the junction unmatched. In nucleotides, the CDR3 is TGTGCCAGCAGTAGCCAGGGGGCGGTGGAGACCCAGTACTTC. It codes for CASSSQGAVETQYF.

This rearrangement joins TRBV5-5 to TRBJ2-1; the match to TRBD2 covers 10 bases. The V gene end was trimmed by 4 bases and the J gene end by 1 base; junction bases not matched to a gene: 8. This CDR3 has 17 residues. Germline CDR1 and CDR2: SGHKS and YYEKEE (reference sequence). This CDR3 reads CASSPRLAGGSYNEQFF. For the CDR3, the DNA is TGTGCCAGCAGCCCTAGACTAGCGGGCGGGTCCTACAATGAGCAGTTCTTC.

V and J are TRBV6-5 and TRBJ1-1, with TRBD1 as a possible D gene (5 bases). Germline V gene data show CDR1 as MNHEY and CDR2 as SVGAGI. This CDR3 spans 13 amino acids. Trimming removed 5 bases at V and 4 bases at J, with 11 bases between. The CDR3 nucleotides are TGTGCCAGCAGTCCCCTCGGGGGCACTGAAGCTTTCTTT. Its translation is CASSPLGGTEAFF.

This chain connects TRBV13 to TRBJ1-2; D is perhaps TRBD1 (6 bases). The V and J ends lost 4 bases and 6 bases respectively, with 12 bases between them. This CDR3 has 13 residues. Germline lookup yields CDR1 PRHDT and CDR2 FYEKMQ (reference sequence). CDR3 nucleotide sequence: TGTGCCAGCAGCTCTTGGACAGACCATGGCTACACCTTC. The encoded protein is CASSSWTDHGYTF.

CDR3 nucleotides: TGCAGCGTCGTCGGACACTTGAACACTGAAGCTTTCTTT. Translation: CSVVGHLNTEAFF. This chain links TRBV29-1 with TRBJ1-1; the D gene is possibly TRBD1 (5 bases). This CDR3 is built from 13 residues. Germline values: CDR1 SQVTM, CDR2 ANQGSEA. V was cut by 6 bases and J by 0 bases, with 11 bases left in between.

The chain carries TRBV19 and TRBJ2-5; D is undetermined. Germline V gives CDR1 LNHDA, CDR2 SQIVND (reference sequence). There are 12 residues in the CDR3. Trimming took off 4 bases at V and 2 bases at J, with 5 bases between the two ends. CDR3 protein: CASSNAQETQYF. The CDR3 coding sequence is TGTGCCAGTAGTAACGCGCAAGAGACCCAGTACTTC.

The chain recombines TRBV12-1 with TRBJ2-1; the DNA was not used to check the table's D call, TRBD2. TRBV12-1 counts as a pseudogene. This CDR3 is built from 15 residues. CDR3 residues: CASSFLAGGLNEQFF. The DNA of the CDR3 is TGTGCCAGCAGCTTCCTAGCGGGGGGATTAAATGAGCAGTTCTTC.

This sequence joins TRBV18 and TRBJ2-5; D gene unclear. CDR3 length equals 12 residues. The germline gives CDR1 KGHSH, CDR2 LQKENI. Trimming took 4 bases from V and 5 from J, leaving 8 bases between them. CDR3 bases: TGTGCCAGCTCACTGACTGGGGAGACCCAGTACTTC. Translating it yields CASSLTGETQYF. Looking up the rest from reference TRBV18 and TRBJ2-5 gives the full variable domain: NAGVMQNPRHLVRRRGQEARLRCSPMKGHSHVYWYRQLPEEGLKFMVYLQKENIIDESGMPKERFSAEFPKEGPSILRIQQVVRGDSAAYFCASSLTGETQYFGPGTRLLVL.

V usage is TRBV5-4 and J usage is TRBJ2-3; 12 bases align to TRBD2. Per the germline V gene, CDR1 is SGHNT and CDR2 is YYREEE (reference sequence). This CDR3 comprises 15 residues. Trimming took 4 bases from V and 9 from J; bases not matched to a gene: 9. The CDR3 DNA sequence: TGTGCCAGCAGCGATCGGACTAGCGGGGAGAAGACGCAGTATTTT. As protein: CASSDRTSGEKTQYF.

The table lists this clone with a count of one. This chain connects TRBV19 to TRBJ1-1; TRBD1 aligns across 9 bases. The V gene end was trimmed by 10 bases and the J gene end by 5 bases; junction bases not matched to a gene: 5. The CDR3 contains 12 residues. Germline V gives CDR1 LNHDA, CDR2 SQIVND (reference sequence). The CDR3 spells CATQGAHTEAFF. In DNA, the CDR3 is TGTGCCACACAGGGGGCGCATACTGAAGCTTTCTTT.

The rearrangement joins TRBV29-1 to TRBJ1-2; D is unresolved. CDR1 is SQVTM and CDR2 is ANQGSEA in the germline V gene. CDR3 length: 12 residues. Deletions cut 3 bases from V and 6 bases from J, with 11 bases between. In nucleotides, the CDR3 is TGCAGCGTTGACAGAGTCAGCGATGGCTACACCTTC. Translation gives CSVDRVSDGYTF.

V is TRBV9 and J is TRBJ2-7, with 8 bases lining up with TRBD1. Germline values: CDR1 SGDLS, CDR2 YYNGEE. The CDR3 is made up of 15 amino acids. With 3 bases clipped from V and 1 base from J, the junction kept 6 bases outside the gene matches. The CDR3 coding sequence is TGTGCCAGCAGCGAACTCGGGACAGGATCCTACGAGCAGTACTTC. Translating it yields CASSELGTGSYEQYF.

This chain uses TRBV15 with TRBJ1-1; 9 bases match TRBD1. The CDR3 contains 17 residues. From germline, CDR1 is LNHNV and CDR2 YYDKDF (reference sequence). V trimming: 6 bases; J trimming: 5 bases; junction bases outside the gene matches: 16. The CDR3 sequence: CATSRKNTGGVGTEAFF. Written as DNA, the CDR3 is TGTGCCACCAGTCGGAAAAATACAGGGGGCGTGGGAACTGAAGCTTTCTTT.

This sequence joins TRBV5-5 and TRBJ2-1; 8 bases map to TRBD1. Germline lookup yields CDR1 SGHKS and CDR2 YYEKEE (reference sequence). With V trimmed by 4 bases and J by 0 bases, 3 bases remained unmatched. The CDR3 runs to 15 residues. CDR3 residues: CASSATGVSYNEQFF. The CDR3 coding sequence is TGTGCCAGCAGCGCGACAGGGGTCTCCTACAATGAGCAGTTCTTC.

Here the CDR3 DNA reads TGCGCCAGCAGCTTGGACATCCTCGGATCGGCAGGGCTTGTCGGCCACACTGAAGCTTTCTTT. It translates to CASSLDILGSAGLVGHTEAFF. V and J are TRBV5-1 and TRBJ1-1; D might be TRBD1 (5 bases). From germline, CDR1 is SGHRS and CDR2 YFSETQ. Between the trimmed V and J ends, which lost 0 bases and 3 bases, there was a span of 30 bases. This CDR3 contains 21 residues.

The V and J genes are TRBV15 and TRBJ2-5; 9 bases match TRBD1. Per the germline V gene, CDR1 is LNHNV and CDR2 is YYDKDF (reference sequence). V gave up 1 base and J gave up 4 bases; unmatched junction bases: 4. The CDR3 runs 15 residues. The DNA for the CDR3 is TGTGCCACCAGCAGAGGGGACAGGGTTATAGAGACCCAGTACTTC. It yields the protein CATSRGDRVIETQYF.

The genes are TRBV3-1 (or the pseudogene TRBV3-2) and TRBJ1-1; TRBD1 might be the D (6 bases). The CDR3 runs to 14 residues. Trimming shortened V by 4 bases and J by 1 base, and 10 bases separated the two germline ends. CDR1 and CDR2 (germline): LGHDT, YNNKEL (reference sequence). CDR3 bases: TGTGCCAGCAGCCTCCGGGACAAGAACACTGAAGCTTTCTTT. Translated: CASSLRDKNTEAFF.

The rearrangement links TRBV28 to TRBJ2-7; 8 bases agree with TRBD2. CDR1 and CDR2 from the germline V gene are MDHEN and SYDVKM. V was pared by 1 base and J by 4 bases, with 6 bases of the junction left unmatched. This CDR3 contains 15 residues. The CDR3 spells CASSLLSGGRYEQYF. The CDR3 DNA reads as TGTGCCAGCAGTTTATTGAGCGGGGGTCGTTACGAGCAGTACTTC.

The chain uses TRBV11-1 and TRBJ2-5; tentative D call: TRBD2 (5 bases). Per germline, CDR1 SGHAT and CDR2 FQDESV (reference sequence). CDR3 size: 14 residues. V was trimmed by 3 bases and J by 5 bases, leaving 13 bases between them. The CDR3 coding sequence is TGTGCCAGCAGCTTGCCTCCGGAGGCCGAGACCCAGTACTTC. It translates to CASSLPPEAETQYF.

V is TRBV19 and J is TRBJ1-1, with unresolved D. The CDR3 has 14 residues. The V gene's germline CDR1 is LNHDA and CDR2 SQIVND (reference sequence). The germline V and J ends were trimmed by 7 bases and 3 bases, with 15 bases remaining between them. For the CDR3, the DNA is TGTGCCAGTATCTCCCGGGATTGGGACACTGAAGCTTTCTTT. This translates into CASISRDWDTEAFF.

This chain joins TRBV5-6 and TRBJ2-3, with 11 bases identical to TRBD2. The length of the CDR3 is 18 residues. Germline values: CDR1 SGHDT, CDR2 YYEEEE. V lost 4 bases to trimming and J lost 3 bases; unmatched junction nucleotides: 13. This CDR3 reads CASSRTSGSLLGTDTQYF. The CDR3 coding sequence is TGTGCCAGCAGCAGGACTAGCGGGTCCCTCCTGGGGACAGATACGCAGTATTTT.

V and J are TRBV24-1 and TRBJ1-2; tentative D call: TRBD1 (6 bases). Germline lookup yields CDR1 KGHDR and CDR2 SFDVKD. V gave up 6 bases and J gave up 0 bases, with 10 bases separating them. The CDR3 has 14 amino acids. Here the CDR3 reads CATSKTGANYGYTF. The CDR3 coding sequence is TGTGCCACCAGTAAGACAGGAGCTAACTATGGCTACACCTTC.

This chain joins TRBV7-2 and TRBJ2-3, with D uncertain. The V end was cut by 0 bases, the J end by 5 bases, with 9 bases between. This CDR3 comprises 14 residues. Per germline, CDR1 SGHTA and CDR2 FQGNSA. CDR3 residues: CASSLADTEDTQYF. The CDR3 nucleotides are TGTGCCAGCAGCTTAGCCGACACAGAAGATACGCAGTATTTT.

V usage is TRBV5-4 and J usage is TRBJ2-5, with TRBD1 matching 11 bases. The CDR3 totals 16 residues. The J segment lost 5 bases and the V segment lost 3 bases, leaving 9 bases of the junction unmatched. CDR1 and CDR2 (germline): SGHNT, YYREEE (reference sequence). The CDR3 nucleotides are TGTGCCAGCAGCTCTAAAAAGGGACAGGGGGAGGAGACCCAGTACTTC. Translation gives CASSSKKGQGEETQYF.

The J gene is TRBJ2-5, the V gene TRBV6-2 or TRBV6-3; 12 nucleotides align to TRBD2. V lost 5 bases to trimming and J lost 1 base; unmatched junction nucleotides: 5. The CDR3 covers 16 residues. Germline V CDR1 and CDR2: MNHEY, SVGEGT. The CDR3 DNA is TGTGCCAGCAGTCTCGGACTAGCGGGACCCCAAGAGACCCAGTACTTC. Translation: CASSLGLAGPQETQYF.

The V call is TRBV4-2, the J call TRBJ2-7; TRBD2 matches 7 bases. The CDR3 spans 14 residues. Germline V gene sequence: CDR1 LGHNA, CDR2 YNFKEQ. The V segment lost 4 bases and the J segment 3 bases; nucleotides outside the gene matches: 6. The chain's CDR3 is CASSLSLADYEQYF. The CDR3 DNA reads TGTGCCAGCAGCCTTTCCCTAGCGGACTACGAGCAGTACTTC.

V gene TRBV5-1 combines with J gene TRBJ2-2; 12 bases match TRBD2. The length of the CDR3 is 16 residues. V dropped 0 bases and J dropped 5; count of bases not matched to a gene: 2. The germline V gene has CDR1 SGHRS and CDR2 YFSETQ. This CDR3 reads CASSLGLAGETGELFF. The CDR3 bases are TGCGCCAGCAGCTTGGGACTAGCGGGAGAGACCGGGGAGCTGTTTTTT.

The chain uses TRBV7-2 and TRBJ1-1; D not certain. V lost 10 bases and J 5 bases, leaving 17 bases between the germline ends. The CDR3 consists of 13 residues. CDR1 and CDR2 from the germline V gene are SGHTA and FQGNSA. CDR3 nucleotides: TGTGCCACCAAGTGGCAGGCGGGGACTGAAGCTTTCTTT. Translating it yields CATKWQAGTEAFF. The full variable domain, with the rest looked up from reference TRBV7-2 and TRBJ1-1, is GAGVSQSPSNKVTEKGKDVELRCDPISGHTALYWYRQSLGQGLEFLIYFQGNSAPDKSGLPSDRFSAERTGGSVSTLTIQRTQQEDSAVYLCATKWQAGTEAFFGQGTRLTVV.

The chain joins TRBV7-9 to TRBJ2-7, with a possible D match to TRBD2 (5 bases). V lost 4 bases and J 2 bases, leaving 12 bases between the germline ends. CDR1 and CDR2 (germline): SEHNR, FQNEAQ (reference sequence). The CDR3 loop spans 14 amino acids. As DNA, the CDR3 is TGTGCCAGCAGCTCCCGAGCGGAAACCTACGAGCAGTACTTC. Translated: CASSSRAETYEQYF.

The chain employs TRBV30 and TRBJ2-3; D might be TRBD1 (5 bases). Germline assignment: CDR1 GTSNPN and CDR2 SVGIG (reference sequence). CDR3 size: 18 residues. V lost 3 bases to trimming and J lost 2 bases, with 24 bases between them. As DNA, the CDR3 is TGTGCCTGGAGGCAGCTTTGGGGCCCCTCCGTTTCCACAGATACGCAGTATTTT. Translated: CAWRQLWGPSVSTDTQYF.